The 17 T cell receptor beta chains presented below share a single source sample, sequenced in a study of cytomegalovirus exposure and HLA in healthy donors. The PCR had 60 Vbeta and 13 Jbeta primers. Produced via immunoSEQ multiplex PCR; TCRdb's table is partial and in-frame only. The sample has 100,000 or so clones; about 81% are singletons. Sequenced material: PBMCs. These receptors were collected from a man between 35 and 55 years old in good health and CMV-seronegative.

This clone occurred once. The chain is built from TRBV7-2 and TRBJ1-5; D is unresolved. V dropped 5 bases and J dropped 10 bases, with 15 bases sitting between them. This CDR3 comprises 13 residues. Germline V gene data show CDR1 as SGHTA and CDR2 as FQGNSA. The CDR3 sequence is CASSPGGAAPQHF. The CDR3 coding sequence is TGTGCCAGCAGCCCCGGAGGAGCCGCCCCCCAGCATTTT.

V gene TRBV18 combines with J gene TRBJ2-7; weak D call: TRBD1 (6 bases). Germline CDR1 KGHSH, CDR2 LQKENI. The CDR3 consists of 16 residues. Trimming took 1 base from V and 3 from J, leaving 16 bases between them. CDR3 coding DNA: TGTGCCAGCTCACCACAAGAAACAGGGATCAACTACGAGCAGTACTTC. It translates to CASSPQETGINYEQYF.

This clone is a singleton in its sample. At one end, the junction sequence differs from germline, possibly due to a read error. The rearrangement links TRBV6-1 to TRBJ2-3; D is possibly TRBD1 (5 bases). This CDR3 contains 12 residues. Germline CDR1 reads MNHNS; CDR2 reads SASEGT. As DNA, the CDR3 is TGTGCCAGCAGTCAGAACACAGGTACGCAGTATTTT. Translating it yields CASSQNTGTQYF.

The chain has TRBV10-3 and TRBJ1-2, with D hard to call. V was clipped by 3 bases and J by 4 bases, with 12 bases between them. The germline V gene has CDR1 ENHRY and CDR2 SYGVKD. This CDR3 spans 14 amino acids. CDR3 amino acids: CAISDLSPLYGYTF. The CDR3 coding sequence is TGTGCCATCAGTGACCTCTCCCCCCTCTATGGCTACACCTTC.

V is TRBV5-6 and J is TRBJ2-5, with D unclear. The germline V and J ends were trimmed by 0 bases and 2 bases, with 8 bases remaining between them. The CDR3 has 14 residues. Germline assignment: CDR1 SGHDT and CDR2 YYEEEE. The CDR3 nucleotides read TGTGCCAGCAGCTTGGGGGCAAGACAAGAGACCCAGTACTTC. This gives the protein CASSLGARQETQYF.

This clone was detected once. V is TRBV15 and J is TRBJ1-5; maybe TRBD1 (5 bases). The germline V gene has CDR1 LNHNV and CDR2 YYDKDF (reference sequence). This CDR3 region has 14 residues. V lost 0 bases to trimming and J lost 4 bases, with 7 bases between them. The CDR3 DNA reads as TGTGCCACCAGCAGAGAACAGGCAAATCAGCCCCAGCATTTT. The encoded protein is CATSREQANQPQHF.

This clone was picked up a small number of times. The V gene is TRBV19, the J gene TRBJ1-5, with no clear D. In germline, CDR1 is LNHDA, CDR2 SQIVND (reference sequence). V was clipped by 3 bases and J by 9 bases, with 12 bases between them. There are 13 residues in the CDR3. CDR3 in amino acids: CASSMRQQVPQHF. In DNA, the CDR3 is TGTGCCAGTAGTATGAGGCAGCAAGTGCCCCAGCATTTT.

For the CDR3, the DNA is TGCAGCGTGAACCCAGGGACAGGGGGCGAGACCCAGTACTTC. It codes for CSVNPGTGGETQYF. This chain joins TRBV29-1 and TRBJ2-5; 12 nucleotides match TRBD1. CDR3 size: 14 residues. Germline CDR1 reads SQVTM; CDR2 reads ANQGSEA. The trim removed 6 bases at V and 5 bases at J, leaving 7 bases unmatched.

The genes are TRBV5-4 and TRBJ2-5; 8 bases line up with TRBD2. This CDR3 contains 15 residues. CDR1 and CDR2 (germline): SGHNT, YYREEE (reference sequence). J was trimmed by 5 bases and V by 4 bases; bases with no gene match: 10. Here the CDR3 DNA reads TGTGCCAGCAGCCCCTACGGGGGGGCCTGGGAGACCCAGTACTTC. Translation: CASSPYGGAWETQYF.

The chain has TRBV5-6 and TRBJ1-5; 8 bases align to TRBD1. J gave up 7 bases and V 4 bases, and 7 bases lay outside the gene matches. There are 14 residues in the CDR3. Looked up from germline, CDR1 is SGHDT and CDR2 is YYEEEE. The CDR3 DNA reads TGTGCCAGCAGCACCGGGACAGGCTCGCAGCCCCAGCATTTT. Translation gives CASSTGTGSQPQHF.

This clone was counted between two and nine times. The genes are TRBV19 and TRBJ1-4; TRBD1 agrees at 7 bases. Germline V gene data show CDR1 as LNHDA and CDR2 as SQIVND (reference sequence). The CDR3 runs 16 residues. Trimming cost V 5 bases and J 0 bases; bases outside gene matches: 6. The CDR3 loop reads CASSDQRGPTNEKLFF. The CDR3 DNA is TGTGCCAGTAGTGATCAAAGGGGGCCAACTAATGAAAAACTGTTTTTT.

The rearrangement joins TRBV27 to TRBJ2-7; 8 bases fit TRBD1. The junction had 8 bases not matched to a gene; V was cut back by 4 bases and J by 0 bases. The V gene's germline CDR1 is MNHEY and CDR2 SMNVEV (reference sequence). The CDR3 is 16 residues long. The CDR3 coding sequence is TGTGCCAGCAGTTCGAAGGGACAGGCAAGCTCCTACGAGCAGTACTTC. Protein: CASSSKGQASSYEQYF.

CDR3 protein: CASSGRTGYSYEQYF. The DNA of the CDR3 is TGTGCCAGCAGTGGTAGGACAGGTTACTCCTACGAGCAGTACTTC. V gene TRBV28 combines with J gene TRBJ2-7; 7 nucleotides line up with TRBD1. This CDR3 has 15 amino acids. Germline lookup yields CDR1 MDHEN and CDR2 SYDVKM. V dropped 5 bases and J dropped 0; count of bases not matched to a gene: 7.

The chain combines TRBV6-6 with TRBJ1-2, with 9 bases identical to TRBD1. V was clipped by 5 bases and J by 6 bases; unmatched bases: 10. The CDR3 is 15 residues long. The germline V gene encodes CDR1 MNHNY and CDR2 SVGAGI (reference sequence). CDR3 sequence: CASSHGIWDRDGYTF. The CDR3 nucleotides read TGTGCCAGCAGTCACGGCATATGGGACAGGGATGGCTACACCTTC.

The chain employs TRBV7-4 and TRBJ2-3, with 8 bases identical to TRBD1. The CDR3 covers 14 residues. The germline V gene has CDR1 SGHVT and CDR2 SQSDAQ. CDR3 nucleotide sequence: TGTGGGGCTCGGAGGGGACAGGGCACAGATACGCAGTATTTT. It specifies CGARRGQGTDTQYF.

This sequence joins TRBV6-6 and TRBJ2-2, with 9 nucleotides matching TRBD1. The CDR3 spans 14 residues. After removal of 5 bases from V and 5 bases from J, the junction contained 3 bases not matched to a gene. Germline V gene data show CDR1 as MNHNY and CDR2 as SVGAGI (reference sequence). In nucleotides, the CDR3 is TGTGCCAGCAGTCCGGACAGGGGAACCGGGGAGCTGTTTTTT. It translates to CASSPDRGTGELFF.

The chain joins TRBV9 to TRBJ1-1; 8 bases agree with TRBD1. The CDR3 length is 14 residues. Germline CDR1 reads SGDLS; CDR2 reads YYNGEE. V was pared by 6 bases and J by 1 base, with 5 bases of the junction left unmatched. The CDR3 spells CASTRDRSNTEAFF. CDR3 sequence (DNA): TGTGCCAGCACCCGGGACAGGTCGAACACTGAAGCTTTCTTT. The full variable domain, in which reference TRBV9 and TRBJ1-1 provide the parts outside the CDR3, is DSGVTQTPKHLITATGQRVTLRCSPRSGDLSVYWYQQSLDQGLQFLIQYYNGEERAKGNILERFSAQQFPDLHSELNLSSLELGDSALYFCASTRDRSNTEAFFGQGTRLTVV.